The next 3 T cell receptor beta chains were all read from a single sample in a study of shared clonotypes between healthy human individuals. Clones were read by immunoSEQ multiplex PCR, and TCRdb kept only the in-frame ones, dropping some. The sample carries 850,000 to 1,200,000 clones, approximately 76% recorded once. The specimen was memory CD4+ T cells sorted from blood. Subset here: CD45RA-negative fraction. The receptors stem from a man younger than 35 in good health.

The genes are TRBV2 and TRBJ2-7; D is perhaps TRBD2 (5 bases). The ends were cut back, 3 bases at V and 12 bases at J, with 12 bases in the middle. The CDR3 length is 11 residues. Germline assignment: CDR1 SNHLY and CDR2 FYNNEI. The CDR3 DNA reads TGTGCCAGCAGTGATATGGCTGCGGGGTACTTC. Amino acid sequence: CASSDMAAGYF.

The chain combines TRBV7-3 with TRBJ2-2, with a possible D match to TRBD1 (5 bases). The germline V gene has CDR1 SGHTA and CDR2 FQGTGA. This CDR3 is built from 15 residues. The V and J ends lost 4 bases and 4 bases respectively, with 13 bases between them. The CDR3 DNA is TGTGCCAGCAGCTCCGCCGGTCAGGGCACCGGGGAGCTGTTTTTT. Encoded protein: CASSSAGQGTGELFF.

The J gene is TRBJ1-3, the V gene TRBV25-1, with D maybe TRBD1 (6 bases). Per germline, CDR1 MGHDK and CDR2 SYGVNS. V lost 1 base and J lost 0, with 10 bases in between. CDR3 length equals 16 residues. This chain's CDR3 is CASSELDSLSGNTIYF. The CDR3 nucleotides are TGTGCCAGCAGTGAATTGGACAGTCTCTCTGGAAACACCATATATTTT.